This TCR beta chain was retrieved from a study of blood T cell repertoires in COVID-19. Study information: Sites across the United States, Italy and Spain contributed samples from acute and convalescent COVID-19.

The data were produced by immunoSEQ multiplex PCR, yet TCRdb's version contains in-frame clones alone and is incomplete. This table has about 370,000 clones, around 87% appearing once. The V gene's germline CDR1 is GTSNPN and CDR2 SVGIG (reference sequence). CDR3 size: 15 residues. The V segment lost 0 bases and the J segment 9 bases; nucleotides outside the gene matches: 7. This clone was detected once. Seattle researchers signed up patients amid active infection and tracked them longitudinally. Sequenced input: peripheral blood. The chain joins TRBV30 to TRBJ1-6; 8 bases align to TRBD1. The TCR was taken from a woman aged 25 to 39 with COVID-19, enrolled during active disease. The CDR3 region is CAWSVQDRVLSPLHF. Here the CDR3 DNA reads TGTGCCTGGAGTGTACAGGACAGGGTGCTTTCACCCCTCCACTTT.